Listed here are 21 T cell receptor beta chains from one sample, sequenced in a study of beta chain features in type 1 diabetes. TCRB transcripts that were expressed got sequenced, as all of the isolated RNA had been reverse transcribed. Assay: immunoSEQ multiplex PCR; the TCRdb copy retains only in-frame clones and omits some. This table holds about 700,000 clones, about an eighth found once. Antigens of these TCRs are unknown. Study-level findings and limits: Researchers report that Type 1 diabetes patients had moderately but significantly shorter TCRB CDR3s across all four CD4+ subsets.

Sequences were obtained from naive CD4+ T cells from blood. The receptors here all came from a man between 18 and 29 years old with type 1 diabetes.

This clone was seen more than once but under ten times. The chain recombines TRBV6-5 with TRBJ2-7; TRBD1 might be the D (6 bases). The CDR3 has 12 residues. V lost 8 bases and J lost 2, with 10 bases in between. Looked up from germline, CDR1 is MNHEY and CDR2 is SVGAGI. CDR3 nucleotides: TGTGCCAGCCGAGGGGGACCCTACGAGCAGTACTTC. Its translation is CASRGGPYEQYF.

This clone has more than one count but fewer than ten. The V gene is TRBV29-1, the J gene TRBJ2-1; maybe TRBD2 (6 bases). The V and J ends lost 6 bases and 10 bases respectively, with 19 bases between them. This CDR3 has 13 amino acids. Per germline, CDR1 SQVTM and CDR2 ANQGSEA. CDR3 DNA sequence: TGCAGCGTGGGACTCTGGAGGGAAGGGGAGCAGTTCTTC. This translates into CSVGLWREGEQFF.

This clone came up a few times. The same CDR3 also results from other DNA sequences found in this sample. V usage is TRBV5-1 and J usage is TRBJ1-5; 7 positions agree with TRBD1. V trimming: 1 base; J trimming: 2 bases; junction bases outside the gene matches: 3. There are 15 residues in the CDR3. Germline V CDR1 and CDR2: SGHRS, YFSETQ. The CDR3 region has the DNA TGCGCCAGCAGCTTGACAGGGGCAGGCAATCAGCCCCAGCATTTT. Translated: CASSLTGAGNQPQHF.

This clone was detected only a few times. The rearrangement joins TRBV30 to TRBJ2-7; TRBD2 might be the D (7 bases). The CDR3 is made up of 15 amino acids. Germline-derived CDR1 and CDR2 are GTSNPN and SVGIG (reference sequence). The germline V and J ends were trimmed by 0 bases and 4 bases, with 16 bases remaining between them. DNA for the CDR3: TGTGCCTGGAGTGTAGGGGGGGCGGAAGGGTACGAGCAGTACTTC. Protein product: CAWSVGGAEGYEQYF.

In its sample, this clone was seen a few times. The chain is built from TRBV7-2 and TRBJ1-5; D remains unclear. The CDR3 has 15 amino acids. The germline V gene has CDR1 SGHTA and CDR2 FQGNSA. The V end was cut by 1 base, the J end by 5 bases, with 12 bases between. The CDR3 loop is CASSLVVGGYQPQHF. CDR3 nucleotides: TGTGCCAGCAGCTTAGTCGTGGGCGGTTATCAGCCCCAGCATTTT.

The DNA for the CDR3 is TGTGCCAGCAGCTTAAGCAGCTCTGGGGCCAACGTCCTGACTTTC. Translated, it gives CASSLSSSGANVLTF. The chain carries TRBV7-6 and TRBJ2-6; D unresolved. The V end lost 2 bases, the J end lost 0 bases, and 5 bases lay between the germline ends. Germline CDR1 SGHVS, CDR2 FNYEAQ. CDR3 length equals 15 residues.

This chain uses TRBV5-7 with TRBJ2-7; D might be TRBD1 or TRBD2, each matching 5 bases. TRBV5-7 is an ORF, with its function uncertain. CDR3 length: 15 amino acids. The germline V and J ends were trimmed by 5 bases and 6 bases, with 21 bases remaining between them. Here the CDR3 reads CASRGVQGVRCEQYF. The CDR3, as DNA: TGTGCCAGCAGGGGAGTCCAGGGAGTCCGCTGCGAGCAGTACTTC.

The gene calls are TRBV4-1 and TRBJ2-5, with D possibly being TRBD1 (5 bases). CDR3 length equals 15 residues. Germline CDR1 is MGHRA and CDR2 is YSYEKL. V gave up 0 bases and J gave up 2 bases, with 10 bases separating them. The CDR3 loop is CASSQDRQGQETQYF. The CDR3 coding sequence is TGCGCCAGCAGCCAAGATCGGCAGGGACAAGAGACCCAGTACTTC.

This clone was seen only a few times. This chain uses TRBV5-1 with TRBJ2-5, with D unresolved. CDR3 length: 15 residues. The ends were cut back, 2 bases at V and 0 bases at J, with 11 bases in the middle. CDR1 and CDR2 (germline): SGHRS, YFSETQ. CDR3 coding DNA: TGCGCCAGCAGCTTAATGCGGCACGACCAAGAGACCCAGTACTTC. Residues: CASSLMRHDQETQYF.

The V and J genes are TRBV30 and TRBJ1-3; D unresolved. The CDR3 contains 14 residues. Between the trimmed V and J ends, which lost 0 bases and 8 bases, there was a span of 14 bases. The germline gives CDR1 GTSNPN, CDR2 SVGIG (reference sequence). The CDR3 bases are TGTGCCTGGAGTGTGAAGGAACCCCGGGACACCATATATTTT. This gives the protein CAWSVKEPRDTIYF.

This clone was recorded a few times. The chain employs TRBV29-1 and TRBJ1-2; TRBD1 is a possible D gene (5 bases). The CDR3 contains 13 residues. Deletions cut 4 bases from V and 3 bases from J, with 12 bases between. Germline lookup yields CDR1 SQVTM and CDR2 ANQGSEA. CDR3 loop: CSVGGRDDYGYTF. The CDR3 DNA reads TGCAGCGTTGGTGGCAGGGACGACTATGGCTACACCTTC.

In nucleotides, the CDR3 is TGTGCCAGCAGTCAGACAGGGGCTGGGGCCAACGTCCTGACTTTC. It specifies CASSQTGAGANVLTF. The V and J genes are TRBV2 and TRBJ2-6, with 8 bases matching TRBD1. J was trimmed by 2 bases and V by 5 bases; bases with no gene match: 2. The CDR3 extends over 15 amino acids. CDR1 is SNHLY, CDR2 FYNNEI, per germline. The full variable domain, with the rest looked up from reference TRBV2 and TRBJ2-6, is EPEVTQTPSHQVTQMGQEVILRCVPISNHLYFYWYRQILGQKVEFLVSFYNNEISEKSEIFDDQFSVERPDGSNFTLKIRSTKLEDSAMYFCASSQTGAGANVLTFGAGSRLTVL.

Only a few counts were recorded for this clone. The chain employs TRBV5-6 and TRBJ2-7; D uncertain. CDR3 length: 12 amino acids. Germline V CDR1 and CDR2: SGHDT, YYEEEE. Trimming stripped 6 bases from V and 4 bases from J, with 11 bases between. CDR3 coding DNA: TGTGCCAGCACCGCACAAGGGTACGAGCAGTACTTC. Protein product: CASTAQGYEQYF.

This clone turned up a few times. V gene TRBV14 combines with J gene TRBJ2-1; D is unresolved. V lost 4 bases to trimming and J lost 2 bases, with 15 bases between them. CDR1 and CDR2 from the germline V gene are SGHDN and FVKESK. The CDR3 is 16 residues long. CDR3 residues: CASSRLGSGPYNEQFF. The CDR3 coding sequence is TGTGCCAGCAGCCGACTGGGGTCGGGCCCCTACAATGAGCAGTTCTTC.

V and J are TRBV9 and TRBJ1-2, with D possibly being TRBD1 (5 bases). From germline, CDR1 is SGDLS and CDR2 YYNGEE. CDR3 length: 13 amino acids. V lost 4 bases and J lost 8, with 15 bases in between. As DNA, the CDR3 is TGTGCCAGCAGCCCACAGGACGGGGTGGGCTACACCTTC. Its translation is CASSPQDGVGYTF.

This clone was detected only a few times. The chain has TRBV6-5 and TRBJ1-5; D remains ambiguous. Germline values: CDR1 MNHEY, CDR2 SVGAGI. Trimming cost V 5 bases and J 5 bases, with 10 bases left between them. The CDR3 runs 13 residues. The CDR3: CASSPQRDQPQHF. The CDR3, as DNA: TGTGCCAGCAGTCCCCAGAGGGATCAGCCCCAGCATTTT.

The chain couples TRBV15 to TRBJ2-7; D remains unclear. CDR1 is LNHNV and CDR2 is YYDKDF in the germline V gene (reference sequence). Between the trimmed V and J ends, which lost 1 base and 3 bases, there was a span of 10 bases. This CDR3 spans 14 amino acids. CDR3 nucleotides: TGTGCCACCAGCAGAGCGGCGGCAGGCTACGAGCAGTACTTC. This translates into CATSRAAAGYEQYF.

Concerning this clone: Other DNA sequences in this specimen translate into the identical CDR3. The rearrangement uses TRBV29-1 and TRBJ1-5, with D uncertain. Deletions cut 4 bases from V and 2 bases from J, with 6 bases between. Looked up from germline, CDR1 is SQVTM and CDR2 is ANQGSEA. The CDR3 is 12 amino acids. Written as DNA, the CDR3 is TGCAGCGTTGCGGGAGGCAATCAGCCCCAGCATTTT. It is translated as CSVAGGNQPQHF.

The rearrangement uses TRBV27 and TRBJ2-7; the match to TRBD1 covers 7 bases. Germline CDR1 is MNHEY and CDR2 is SMNVEV (reference sequence). There are 12 residues in the CDR3. J lost 6 bases, V lost 5 bases, and 4 bases had no gene match. This CDR3 is CASSLTGFEQYF. In DNA, the CDR3 is TGTGCCAGCAGTCTGACAGGGTTCGAGCAGTACTTC.

The chain combines TRBV7-3 with TRBJ2-5; D remains unclear. The CDR3 contains 13 residues. V gave up 3 bases and J gave up 1 base, with 6 bases separating them. Germline values: CDR1 SGHTA, CDR2 FQGTGA. CDR3 sequence (DNA): TGTGCCAGCAGCTTGGGTGCCCAAGAGACCCAGTACTTC. This sequence encodes CASSLGAQETQYF.

This rearrangement joins TRBV4-1 to TRBJ1-5; D gene ambiguous. V lost 0 bases, J lost 3 bases, and 12 bases lay in between. The CDR3 covers 16 residues. The germline CDR1 and CDR2 sequences are MGHRA and YSYEKL. The CDR3: CASSQEGGGSNQPQHF. In DNA, the CDR3 is TGCGCCAGCAGCCAAGAAGGCGGCGGGTCCAATCAGCCCCAGCATTTT.